This T cell receptor (beta chain) was recovered during a study of blood T cell repertoires in COVID-19. Study in general: T cells, B-cell-depleted T cells, or PBMCs supplied cDNA or gDNA.

Original processing notes: Reference gene primer amplification in the assay estimated nucleated cell counts. TCRdb's table, derived via immunoSEQ multiplex PCR, lists solely in-frame clones and lacks some. V and J calls and clone size are those listed in that table; D and trimming were worked out from the DNA. This table holds under 150,000 clones, almost 85% found once. This clone was seen only a few times. Per the germline V gene, CDR1 is MDHEN and CDR2 is SYDVKM. This CDR3 is 12 amino acids long. V shed 7 bases and J shed 6 bases, with 10 bases lying between them. The clonotype comes from a human donor in a cohort sampled during active COVID-19. The chain has TRBV28 and TRBJ1-5, with D perhaps matching TRBD1 (6 bases). Material: peripheral blood. CDR3 DNA sequence: TGTGCCAGCACTGGGGGCCTTCAGCCCCAGCATTTT. Translating it yields CASTGGLQPQHF.